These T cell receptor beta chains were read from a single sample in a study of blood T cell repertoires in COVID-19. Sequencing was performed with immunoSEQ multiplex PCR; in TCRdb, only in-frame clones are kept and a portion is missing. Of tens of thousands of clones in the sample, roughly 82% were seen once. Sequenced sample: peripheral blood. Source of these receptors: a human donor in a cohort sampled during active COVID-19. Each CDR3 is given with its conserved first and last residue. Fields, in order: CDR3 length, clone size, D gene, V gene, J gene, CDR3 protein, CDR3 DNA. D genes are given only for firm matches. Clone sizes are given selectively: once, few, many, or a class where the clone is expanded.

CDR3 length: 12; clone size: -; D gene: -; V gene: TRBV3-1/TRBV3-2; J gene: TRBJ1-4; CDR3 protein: CASSPGGTTLFF; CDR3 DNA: TGTGCCAGCAGCCCCGGTGGGACTACTCTGTTTTTT
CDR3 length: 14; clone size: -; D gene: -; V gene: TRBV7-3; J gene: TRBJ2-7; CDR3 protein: CASSLVLRVCEQYF; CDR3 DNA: TGTGCCAGCAGCTTAGTCCTCAGGGTCTGCGAGCAGTACTTC
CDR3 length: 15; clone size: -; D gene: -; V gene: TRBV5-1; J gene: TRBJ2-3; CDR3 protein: CASSLKGGSTDTQYF; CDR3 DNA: TGCGCCAGCAGCTTGAAGGGGGGGAGCACAGATACGCAGTATTTT
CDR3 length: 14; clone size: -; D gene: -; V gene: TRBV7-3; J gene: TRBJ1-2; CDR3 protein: CASSPGGLDYGYTF; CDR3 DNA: TGTGCCAGCAGCCCGGGGGGGCTGGACTATGGCTACACCTTC
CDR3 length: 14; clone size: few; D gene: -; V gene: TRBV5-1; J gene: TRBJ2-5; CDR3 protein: CASTKDGGQETQYF; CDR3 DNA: TGCGCCAGCACCAAGGACGGGGGCCAAGAGACCCAGTACTTC
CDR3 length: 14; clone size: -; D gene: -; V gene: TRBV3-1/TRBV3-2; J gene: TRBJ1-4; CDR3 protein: CASSPSATNEKLFF; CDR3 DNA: TGTGCCAGCAGCCCGTCTGCAACTAATGAAAAACTGTTTTTT
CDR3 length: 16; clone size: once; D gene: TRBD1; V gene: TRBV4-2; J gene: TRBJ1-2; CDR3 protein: CASSQDRVRTGDGYTF; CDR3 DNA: TGTGCCAGCAGCCAAGATCGCGTCAGGACAGGGGATGGCTACACCTTC
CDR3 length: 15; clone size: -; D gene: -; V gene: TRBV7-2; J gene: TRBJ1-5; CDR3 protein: CASSLVRGGNQPQHF; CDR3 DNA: TGTGCCAGCAGCTTAGTCAGGGGCGGCAATCAGCCCCAGCATTTT
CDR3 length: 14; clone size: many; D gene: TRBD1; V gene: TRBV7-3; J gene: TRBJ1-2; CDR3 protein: CASSSRQGRYGYTF; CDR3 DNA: TGTGCCAGCAGCTCGCGACAGGGTCGTTATGGCTACACCTTC
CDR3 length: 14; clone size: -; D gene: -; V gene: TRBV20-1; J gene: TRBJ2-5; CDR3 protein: CSASIRGAQETQYF; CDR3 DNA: TGCAGTGCTAGTATCAGGGGGGCCCAAGAGACCCAGTACTTC
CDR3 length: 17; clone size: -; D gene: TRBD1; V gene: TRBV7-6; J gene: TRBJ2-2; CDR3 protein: CASSITGTAPNTGELFF; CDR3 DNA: TGTGCCAGCAGCATCACCGGGACAGCACCGAACACCGGGGAGCTGTTTTTT
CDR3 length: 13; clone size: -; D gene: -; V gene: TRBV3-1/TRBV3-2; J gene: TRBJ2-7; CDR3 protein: CASRNPTRAEQYF; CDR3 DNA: TGTGCCAGCAGGAACCCCACGAGGGCCGAGCAGTACTTC
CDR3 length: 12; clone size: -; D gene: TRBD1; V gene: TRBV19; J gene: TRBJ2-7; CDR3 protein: CASGQGTYEQYF; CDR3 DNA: TGTGCCAGTGGACAGGGAACCTACGAGCAGTACTTC
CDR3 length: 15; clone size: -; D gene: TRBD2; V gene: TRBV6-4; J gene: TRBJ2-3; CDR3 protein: CASRQLAGGRNTQYF; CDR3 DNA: TGTGCCAGCAGACAGCTAGCGGGGGGGCGGAATACGCAGTATTTT
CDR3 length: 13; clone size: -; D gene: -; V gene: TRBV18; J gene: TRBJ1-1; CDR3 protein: CASSSQGKPEAFF; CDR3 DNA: TGTGCCAGCTCATCGCAGGGTAAACCTGAAGCTTTCTTT
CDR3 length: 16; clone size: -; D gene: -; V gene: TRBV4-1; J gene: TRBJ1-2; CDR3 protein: CASSPTYTEGFYGYTF; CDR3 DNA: TGCGCCAGCAGCCCCACATATACCGAGGGTTTCTATGGCTACACCTTC
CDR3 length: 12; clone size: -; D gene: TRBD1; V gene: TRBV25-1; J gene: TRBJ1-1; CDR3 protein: CASSGGNTEAFF; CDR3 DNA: TGTGCCAGTTCAGGGGGGAACACTGAAGCTTTCTTT
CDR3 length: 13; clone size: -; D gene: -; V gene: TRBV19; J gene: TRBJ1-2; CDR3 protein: CASSVDRTHGYTF; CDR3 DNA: TGTGCCAGTAGTGTCGATCGGACTCATGGCTACACCTTC
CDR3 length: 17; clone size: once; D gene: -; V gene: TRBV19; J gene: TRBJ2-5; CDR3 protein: CASSAEVQVQAHQTQYF; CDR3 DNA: TGTGCCAGTAGCGCTGAAGTACAGGTACAAGCTCATCAGACCCAGTACTTC
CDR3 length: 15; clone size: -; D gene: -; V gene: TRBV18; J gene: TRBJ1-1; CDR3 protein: CASSPGVSMNTEAFF; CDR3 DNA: TGTGCCAGCTCACCAGGAGTTAGTATGAACACTGAAGCTTTCTTT
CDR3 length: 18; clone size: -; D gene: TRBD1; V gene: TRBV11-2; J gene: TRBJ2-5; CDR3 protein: CASRAEDRGRFWEETQYF; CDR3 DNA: TGTGCCAGCAGGGCAGAAGACAGGGGGCGGTTTTGGGAAGAGACCCAGTACTTC
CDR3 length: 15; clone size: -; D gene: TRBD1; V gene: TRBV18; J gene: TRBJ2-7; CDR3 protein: CASSLGGQGINEQYF; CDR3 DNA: TGTGCCAGCTCACTGGGGGGACAGGGTATAAACGAGCAGTACTTC
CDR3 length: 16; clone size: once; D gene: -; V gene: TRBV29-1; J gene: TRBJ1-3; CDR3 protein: CSVVTPDLSSGNTIYF; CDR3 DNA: TGCAGCGTTGTCACCCCCGACTTGAGCTCTGGAAACACCATATATTTT
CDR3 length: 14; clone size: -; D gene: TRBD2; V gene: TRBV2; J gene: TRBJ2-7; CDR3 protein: CASIRTSGGYEQYF; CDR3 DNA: TGTGCCAGCATTCGGACTAGCGGGGGGTACGAGCAGTACTTC
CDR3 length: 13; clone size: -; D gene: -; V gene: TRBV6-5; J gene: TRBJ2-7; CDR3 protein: CASRLMGGYEQYF; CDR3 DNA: TGTGCCAGCAGATTGATGGGGGGTTACGAGCAGTACTTC
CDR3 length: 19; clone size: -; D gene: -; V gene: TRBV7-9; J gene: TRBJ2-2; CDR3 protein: CASSTLWAGEPTNTGELFF; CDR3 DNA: TGTGCCAGCAGCACTTTATGGGCAGGGGAGCCAACGAACACCGGGGAGCTGTTTTTT
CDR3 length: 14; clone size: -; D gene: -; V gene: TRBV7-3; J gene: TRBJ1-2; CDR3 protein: CASSLTGSSHGYTF; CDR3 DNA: TGTGCCAGCAGCTTAACGGGCTCCTCCCATGGCTACACCTTC
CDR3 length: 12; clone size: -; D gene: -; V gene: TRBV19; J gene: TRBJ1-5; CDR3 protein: CASREGYQPQHF; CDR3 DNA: TGTGCCAGTAGGGAGGGCTATCAGCCCCAGCATTTT
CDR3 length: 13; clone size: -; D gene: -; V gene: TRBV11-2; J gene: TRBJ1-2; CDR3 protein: CASSLDRAGSYTF; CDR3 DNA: TGTGCCAGCAGCTTAGACAGGGCGGGGAGCTACACCTTC
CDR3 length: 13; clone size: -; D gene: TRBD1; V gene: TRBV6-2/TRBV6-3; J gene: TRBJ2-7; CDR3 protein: CASSRDRGYEQYF; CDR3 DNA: TGTGCCAGCAGCCGGGACAGGGGCTACGAGCAGTACTTC
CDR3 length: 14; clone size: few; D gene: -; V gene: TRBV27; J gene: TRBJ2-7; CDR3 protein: CASSPLDSTYEQYF; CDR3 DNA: TGTGCCAGCAGTCCACTGGACAGCACCTACGAGCAGTACTTC
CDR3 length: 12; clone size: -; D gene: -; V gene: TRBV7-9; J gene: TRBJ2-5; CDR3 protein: CASNLVQETQYF; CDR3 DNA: TGTGCCAGCAATCTAGTCCAAGAGACCCAGTACTTC
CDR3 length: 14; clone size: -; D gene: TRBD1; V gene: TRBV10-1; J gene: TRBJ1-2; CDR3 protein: CASRETGANYGYTF; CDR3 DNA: TGCGCCAGCAGGGAGACAGGGGCTAACTATGGCTACACCTTC
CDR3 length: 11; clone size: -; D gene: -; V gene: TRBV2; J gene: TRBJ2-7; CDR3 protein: CASNRDHEQYF; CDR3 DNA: TGTGCCAGCAACAGGGACCACGAGCAGTACTTC
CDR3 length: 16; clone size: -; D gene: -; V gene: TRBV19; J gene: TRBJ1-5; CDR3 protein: CASSIILTSLNQPQHF; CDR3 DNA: TGTGCCAGTAGTATCATCCTCACTAGTCTAAATCAGCCCCAGCATTTT
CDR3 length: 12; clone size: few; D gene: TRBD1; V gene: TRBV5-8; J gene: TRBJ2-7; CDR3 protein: CASSLGDSEQYF; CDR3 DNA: TGTGCCAGCAGCTTGGGGGACAGCGAACAGTACTTC
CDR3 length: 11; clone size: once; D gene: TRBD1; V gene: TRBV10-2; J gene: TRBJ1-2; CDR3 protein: CASMTGDGYTF; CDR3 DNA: TGCGCCAGCATGACAGGGGATGGCTACACCTTC
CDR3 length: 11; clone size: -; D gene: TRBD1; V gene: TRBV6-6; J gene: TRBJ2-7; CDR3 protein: CASSGQGEQYF; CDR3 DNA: TGTGCCAGCAGTGGACAGGGCGAGCAGTACTTC
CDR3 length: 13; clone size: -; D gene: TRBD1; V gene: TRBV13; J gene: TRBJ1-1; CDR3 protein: CASSLVGTDEAFF; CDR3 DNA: TGTGCCAGCAGCTTAGTTGGGACAGACGAAGCTTTCTTT
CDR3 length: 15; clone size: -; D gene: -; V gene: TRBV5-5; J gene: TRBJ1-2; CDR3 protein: CASSLDLGTVYGYTF; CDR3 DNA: TGTGCCAGCAGCTTGGATTTGGGCACGGTTTATGGCTACACCTTC
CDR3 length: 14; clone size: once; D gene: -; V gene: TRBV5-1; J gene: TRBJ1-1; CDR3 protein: CASSWGRGDTEAFF; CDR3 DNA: TGCGCCAGCAGCTGGGGCAGGGGTGACACTGAAGCTTTCTTT
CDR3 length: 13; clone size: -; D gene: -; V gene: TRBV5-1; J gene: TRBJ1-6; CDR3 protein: CASSLAGYSPLHF; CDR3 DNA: TGCGCCAGCAGCTTGGCCGGTTATTCACCCCTCCACTTT
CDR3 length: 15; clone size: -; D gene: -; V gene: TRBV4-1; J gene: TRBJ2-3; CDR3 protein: CASSQGQDSTDTQYF; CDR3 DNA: TGCGCCAGCAGCCAAGGTCAGGACTCCACAGATACGCAGTATTTT
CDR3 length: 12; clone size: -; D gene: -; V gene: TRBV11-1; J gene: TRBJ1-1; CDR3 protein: CASRPGNTEAFF; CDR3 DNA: TGTGCCAGCAGACCAGGGAACACTGAAGCTTTCTTT
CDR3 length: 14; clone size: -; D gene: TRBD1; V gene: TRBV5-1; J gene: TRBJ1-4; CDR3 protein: CASRGGGTLEKLFF; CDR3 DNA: TGCGCCAGCAGAGGGGGCGGGACACTTGAAAAACTGTTTTTT
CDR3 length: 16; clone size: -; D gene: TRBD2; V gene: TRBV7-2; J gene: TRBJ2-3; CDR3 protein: CASSPRGSGGTDTQYF; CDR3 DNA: TGTGCCAGCAGCCCTAGGGGAAGCGGGGGCACAGATACGCAGTATTTT
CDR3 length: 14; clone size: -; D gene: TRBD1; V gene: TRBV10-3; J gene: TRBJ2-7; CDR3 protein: CAISAGGTGVEQYF; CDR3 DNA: TGTGCCATCAGCGCAGGCGGGACAGGGGTTGAGCAGTACTTC
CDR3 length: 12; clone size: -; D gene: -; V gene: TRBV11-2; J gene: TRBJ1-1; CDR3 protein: CASSSTVGAAFF; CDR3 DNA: TGTGCCAGCAGCTCCACGGTGGGAGCGGCTTTCTTT
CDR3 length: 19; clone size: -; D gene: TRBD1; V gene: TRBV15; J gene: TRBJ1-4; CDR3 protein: CATSRTAPQGALANEKLFF; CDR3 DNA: TGTGCCACCAGCAGAACGGCCCCTCAGGGGGCGCTTGCTAATGAAAAACTGTTTTTT
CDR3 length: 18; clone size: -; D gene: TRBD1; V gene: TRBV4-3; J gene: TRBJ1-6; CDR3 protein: CASSQDWREQGANSPLHF; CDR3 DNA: TGCGCCAGCAGCCAAGACTGGAGGGAACAGGGGGCAAATTCACCCCTCCACTTT
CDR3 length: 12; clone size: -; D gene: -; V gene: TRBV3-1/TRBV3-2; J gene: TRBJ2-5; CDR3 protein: CASTHMGGTQYF; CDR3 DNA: TGTGCCAGCACCCATATGGGGGGGACCCAGTACTTC
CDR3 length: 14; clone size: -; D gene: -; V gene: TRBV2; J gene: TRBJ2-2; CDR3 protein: CASTWGRNTGELFF; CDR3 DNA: TGTGCCAGCACCTGGGGGCGGAACACCGGGGAGCTGTTTTTT